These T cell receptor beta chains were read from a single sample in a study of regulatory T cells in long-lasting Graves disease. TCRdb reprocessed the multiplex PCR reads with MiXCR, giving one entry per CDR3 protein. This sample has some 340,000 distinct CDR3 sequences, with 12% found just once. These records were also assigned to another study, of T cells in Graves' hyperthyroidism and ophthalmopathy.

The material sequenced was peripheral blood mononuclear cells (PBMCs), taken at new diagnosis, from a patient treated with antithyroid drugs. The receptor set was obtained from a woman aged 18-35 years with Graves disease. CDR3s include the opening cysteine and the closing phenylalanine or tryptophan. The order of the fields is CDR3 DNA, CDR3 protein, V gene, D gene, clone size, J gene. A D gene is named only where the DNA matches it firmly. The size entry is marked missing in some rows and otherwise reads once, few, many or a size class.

TGTGCCAGCAGCTTAGGGGCAGGACTTAATTCACCCCTCCACTTT,CASSLGAGLNSPLHF,TRBV13,NA,many,TRBJ1-6
TGTGCCAGCAGCACTTTAGCGGCAAGCTCCTACAATGAGCAGTTCTTC,CASSTLAASSYNEQFF,TRBV5-6,NA,few,TRBJ2-1
TGTGCCAGCAGCTTAGGACAGAGTTATGGCTACACCTTC,CASSLGQSYGYTF,TRBV7-8,NA,many,TRBJ1-2
TGTGCCTGGGAAAGGGCCTTCGGGACTGAAGCTTTCTTT,CAWERAFGTEAFF,TRBV30,NA,many,TRBJ1-1
TGTGCCAGCAGGTCCACACAGGGGATGAACACTGAAGCTTTCTTT,CASRSTQGMNTEAFF,TRBV28,TRBD1,many,TRBJ1-1
TGTGCCAGCAGTTTAGAAGTCAGGCTTCCCCTCCACTTT,CASSLEVRLPLHF,TRBV12-3/TRBV12-4,NA,many,TRBJ1-6
TGTGCCAGCAGTTACTACCCCGGGGGAGAGACCCAGTACTTC,CASSYYPGGETQYF,TRBV6-5,NA,few,TRBJ2-5
TGTGCCAGCACCGCCGACTCCACCGGGGAGCTGTTTTTT,CASTADSTGELFF,TRBV6-2/TRBV6-3,NA,many,TRBJ2-2
TGTGCCAGTGAGCGGGAGGGTTCCTACAATGAGCAGTTCTTC,CASEREGSYNEQFF,TRBV5-4,TRBD2,many,TRBJ2-1
TGTGCCAGCAGTTTAGCGGACCCTGGAGATGAAAAACTGTTTTTT,CASSLADPGDEKLFF,TRBV27,NA,many,TRBJ1-4
TGCAGCGTTCAGGGGATCTCCTCTGGGGCCAACGTCCTGACTTTC,CSVQGISSGANVLTF,TRBV29-1,NA,few,TRBJ2-6
TGTGCCAGCAGCTTAAGAGGGATTCAGGGCGGAAACTATGGCTACACCTTC,CASSLRGIQGGNYGYTF,TRBV7-2,NA,many,TRBJ1-2
TGTGCTAGTGGTTTGTGGGCAGCCCATGGCTACACCTTC,CASGLWAAHGYTF,TRBV12-5,NA,many,TRBJ1-2
TGTGCCAGCAGCTTTCGGGACCGGCCCCAGCATTTT,CASSFRDRPQHF,TRBV7-2,NA,many,TRBJ1-5
TGTGCCAGCAGCTTGGCAGATGCACTATTATACGAGCAGTACTTC,CASSLADALLYEQYF,TRBV11-2,NA,NA,TRBJ2-7
TGTGCCACCGGTGGGACAGGGCCCTCAAATGAGCAGTTCTTC,CATGGTGPSNEQFF,TRBV24-1,TRBD1,many,TRBJ2-1
TGTGCCAGCAGCTTGACAGACGCGAGCTCCTACAATGAGCAGTTCTTC,CASSLTDASSYNEQFF,TRBV11-2,NA,many,TRBJ2-1
TGTGCCAGCAGCTTAGCCCCCCCAGCGAAGGGGTTCTTC,CASSLAPPAKGFF,TRBV11-2,NA,many,TRBJ2-1
TGTGCCACCAGTGATTTTGGGGGGACTAGCGGGAGTTATCGACAGTTCTTC,CATSDFGGTSGSYRQFF,TRBV24-1,TRBD2,many,TRBJ2-1
TGTGCCAGCCACTCTGGCGGGATCTACAGTGAGCAGTTCTTC,CASHSGGIYSEQFF,TRBV28,NA,NA,TRBJ2-1
TGCGCCAGCAGCCAAGACTTTGGCAGTGACTACAATGAGCAGTTCTTC,CASSQDFGSDYNEQFF,TRBV4-3,NA,few,TRBJ2-1
TGTGCCAGCAGCCAAGGGAGGGGGCAAGGATGGACCCAGTACTTC,CASSQGRGQGWTQYF,TRBV3-1,NA,many,TRBJ2-5
TGCAGCGTTGTACGGGCCGAGAACTACGAGCAGTACTTC,CSVVRAENYEQYF,TRBV29-1,NA,few,TRBJ2-7
TGTGCCAGCAGCTTACCGAATCAGCCCCAGCATTTT,CASSLPNQPQHF,TRBV12-3/TRBV12-4,NA,many,TRBJ1-5
TGTGCCAGCAGTTACTCCTCGGGGGGAGCCTACGAGCAGTACTTC,CASSYSSGGAYEQYF,TRBV6-5,TRBD2,many,TRBJ2-7
TGTGCCAGCAGTTTTAGGGTTGCCGGGGAGCTGTTTTTT,CASSFRVAGELFF,TRBV27,NA,NA,TRBJ2-2
TGTGCCAGCAGCCAGACAGGTAGTACTTCACCCCTCCACTTT,CASSQTGSTSPLHF,TRBV4-2,NA,few,TRBJ1-6
TGTGCCAGCAGCTTAGATCTCGGGACCCAGTACTTC,CASSLDLGTQYF,TRBV7-9,NA,many,TRBJ2-5
TGTGCCACCAGCAGAGTGGGGGGCTCTGAGACCCAGTACTTC,CATSRVGGSETQYF,TRBV15,NA,NA,TRBJ2-5
TGTGCTAGTGGTTTGGTACGGAGCACAGATACGCAGTATTTT,CASGLVRSTDTQYF,TRBV12-5,NA,many,TRBJ2-3
TGTGCCACCGCCCAGGGGGAAGGCACTGAAGCTTTCTTT,CATAQGEGTEAFF,TRBV12-3/TRBV12-4,TRBD1,many,TRBJ1-1
TGTGCCACCAGCAGAGCCGACAGGGGTCCTTGGGGCTACACCTTC,CATSRADRGPWGYTF,TRBV15,TRBD1,many,TRBJ1-2
TGCGCCAGCAGCCAAGAAGGGACTAGCGGGTGGAGCCGCTACAATGAGCAGTTCTTC,CASSQEGTSGWSRYNEQFF,TRBV4-3,TRBD2,few,TRBJ2-1
TGTGCCAGTAGTATGGAACAGGGGGCGAGAAGTGGCTATGGCTACACCTTC,CASSMEQGARSGYGYTF,TRBV19,TRBD1,few,TRBJ1-2
TGTGCCAGCAGCCAGACTACAACGTACGAGCAGTACTTC,CASSQTTTYEQYF,TRBV7-6,NA,NA,TRBJ2-7
TGTGCCAGCAGCCTTGACAGGGGGACCGGGGAGCTGTTTTTT,CASSLDRGTGELFF,TRBV7-2,TRBD1,many,TRBJ2-2
TGTGCCAGCAGTTACTCACAGCGGGAGTCCAACAATGAGCAGTTCTTC,CASSYSQRESNNEQFF,TRBV6-5,TRBD2,many,TRBJ2-1
TGTGCCACCAGCAAGGATAGGGTTGAGCAGTTCTTC,CATSKDRVEQFF,TRBV15,NA,many,TRBJ2-1
TGTGCCAGCAGTTCGAGGACAGGGTCAAATCAGCCCCAGCATTTT,CASSSRTGSNQPQHF,TRBV6-5,TRBD1,NA,TRBJ1-5
TGCAGTGCTAGAGATCCCAGGGGAGGGCGGGGGGTTCAAGAGACCCAGTACTTC,CSARDPRGGRGVQETQYF,TRBV20-1,TRBD2,many,TRBJ2-5
TGTGCCAGCAGCGTACGAGGACTGCAAAATGAAAAACTGTTTTTT,CASSVRGLQNEKLFF,TRBV9,NA,few,TRBJ1-4
TGTGCCAGCACTATCACGGGACAGGGGAACACTGAAGCTTTCTTT,CASTITGQGNTEAFF,TRBV2,TRBD1,many,TRBJ1-1
TGTGCCAGCAGCCCGGGACTTCCCGGTAGTATATATGGCTACACCTTC,CASSPGLPGSIYGYTF,TRBV7-9,NA,many,TRBJ1-2
TGTGCCAGCAATAACGGGGGGGCATTCTCTAACTATGGCTACACCTTC,CASNNGGAFSNYGYTF,TRBV6-1,NA,many,TRBJ1-2
TGTGCCAGCAGCCTCCATCCTTTGAGTAGGGGCGTCGAAGGCACTGAAGCTTTCTTT,CASSLHPLSRGVEGTEAFF,TRBV6-1,NA,many,TRBJ1-1
TGTGCCAGCAGTTCTTTTGTGGCAGGGGATTACTATGGCTACACCTTC,CASSSFVAGDYYGYTF,TRBV12-3/TRBV12-4,NA,NA,TRBJ1-2
TGTGCCAGCGGAAGAAACAGGGACGATGAGCAGTTCTTC,CASGRNRDDEQFF,TRBV2,NA,many,TRBJ2-1
TGTGCCAGCAGTTTAGCGGCTTCCCGCACAGATACGCAGTATTTT,CASSLAASRTDTQYF,TRBV27,NA,many,TRBJ2-3
TGTGCCAGCAGCCCCCAGGGAGAAGGATACACTGAAGCTTTCTTT,CASSPQGEGYTEAFF,TRBV13,NA,NA,TRBJ1-1